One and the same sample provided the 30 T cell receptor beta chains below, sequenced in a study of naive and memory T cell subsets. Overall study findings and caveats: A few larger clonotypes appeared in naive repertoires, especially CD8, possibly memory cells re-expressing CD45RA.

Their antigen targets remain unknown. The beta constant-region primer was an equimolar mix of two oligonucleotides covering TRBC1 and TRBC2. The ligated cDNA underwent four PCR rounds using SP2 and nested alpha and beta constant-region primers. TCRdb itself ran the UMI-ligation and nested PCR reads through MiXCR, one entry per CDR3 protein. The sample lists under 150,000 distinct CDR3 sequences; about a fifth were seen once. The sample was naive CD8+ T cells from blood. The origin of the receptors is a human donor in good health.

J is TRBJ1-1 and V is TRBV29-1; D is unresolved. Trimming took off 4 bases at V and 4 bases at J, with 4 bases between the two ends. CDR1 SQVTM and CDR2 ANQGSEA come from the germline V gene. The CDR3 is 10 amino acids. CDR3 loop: CSVVGTEAFF. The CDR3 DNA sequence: TGCAGCGTTGTCGGCACTGAAGCTTTCTTT.

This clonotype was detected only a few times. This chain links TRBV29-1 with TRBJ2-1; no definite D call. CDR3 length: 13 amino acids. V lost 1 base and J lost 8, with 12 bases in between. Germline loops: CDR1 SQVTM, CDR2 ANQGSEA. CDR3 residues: CSVEGVEIHEQFF. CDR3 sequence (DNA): TGCAGCGTTGAAGGGGTGGAGATCCATGAGCAGTTCTTC.

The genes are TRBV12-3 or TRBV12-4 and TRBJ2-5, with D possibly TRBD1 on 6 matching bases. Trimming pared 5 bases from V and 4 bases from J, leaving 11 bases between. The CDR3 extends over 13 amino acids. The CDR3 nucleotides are TGTGCCAGCAGTCACCAGGGGTTAGAGACCCAGTACTTC. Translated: CASSHQGLETQYF.

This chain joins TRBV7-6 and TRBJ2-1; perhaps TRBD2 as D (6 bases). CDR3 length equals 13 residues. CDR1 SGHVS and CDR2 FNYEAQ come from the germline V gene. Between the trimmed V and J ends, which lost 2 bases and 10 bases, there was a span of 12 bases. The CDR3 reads CASSLRERREQFF. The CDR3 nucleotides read TGTGCCAGCAGCTTACGGGAGAGGCGGGAGCAGTTCTTC.

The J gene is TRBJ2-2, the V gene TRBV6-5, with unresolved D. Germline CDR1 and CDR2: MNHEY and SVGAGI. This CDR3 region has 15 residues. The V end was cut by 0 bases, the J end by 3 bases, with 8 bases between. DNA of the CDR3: TGTGCCAGCAGTTACTCTGGAGCCTACACCGGGGAGCTGTTTTTT. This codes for CASSYSGAYTGELFF.

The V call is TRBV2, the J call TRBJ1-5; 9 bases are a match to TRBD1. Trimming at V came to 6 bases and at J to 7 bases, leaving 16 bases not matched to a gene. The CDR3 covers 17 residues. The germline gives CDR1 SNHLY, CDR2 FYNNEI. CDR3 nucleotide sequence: TGTGCCAGCAGCAACCACAAGGACAGGGGCGGGGAGCAGCCCCAGCATTTT. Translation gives CASSNHKDRGGEQPQHF. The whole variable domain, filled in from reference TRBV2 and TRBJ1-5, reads EPEVTQTPSHQVTQMGQEVILRCVPISNHLYFYWYRQILGQKVEFLVSFYNNEISEKSEIFDDQFSVERPDGSNFTLKIRSTKLEDSAMYFCASSNHKDRGGEQPQHFGDGTRLSIL.

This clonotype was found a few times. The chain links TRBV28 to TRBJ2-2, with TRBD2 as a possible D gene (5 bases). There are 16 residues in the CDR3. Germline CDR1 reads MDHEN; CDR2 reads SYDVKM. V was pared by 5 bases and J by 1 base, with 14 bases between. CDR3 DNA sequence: TGTGCCAGCAGTCCCATCGTCGCGGGGAACACCGGGGAGCTGTTTTTT. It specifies CASSPIVAGNTGELFF.

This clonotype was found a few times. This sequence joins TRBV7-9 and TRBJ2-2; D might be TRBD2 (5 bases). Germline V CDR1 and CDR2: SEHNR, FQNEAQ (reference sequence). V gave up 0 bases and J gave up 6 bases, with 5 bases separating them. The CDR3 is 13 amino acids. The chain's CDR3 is CASSLAGAGELFF. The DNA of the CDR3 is TGTGCCAGCAGCTTAGCGGGAGCCGGGGAGCTGTTTTTT.

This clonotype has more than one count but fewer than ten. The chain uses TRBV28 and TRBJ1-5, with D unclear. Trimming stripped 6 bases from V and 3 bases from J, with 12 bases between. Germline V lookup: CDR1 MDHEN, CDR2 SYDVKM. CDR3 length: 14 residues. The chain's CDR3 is CASSLVIANQPQHF. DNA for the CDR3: TGTGCCAGCAGCCTGGTCATAGCCAATCAGCCCCAGCATTTT.

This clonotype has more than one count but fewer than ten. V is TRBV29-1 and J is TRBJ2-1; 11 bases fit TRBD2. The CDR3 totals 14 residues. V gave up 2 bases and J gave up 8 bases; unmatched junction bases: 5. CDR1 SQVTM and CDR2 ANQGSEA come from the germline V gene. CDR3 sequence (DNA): TGCAGCGTTGAATCTAGCGGGAGGTCCTATGAGCAGTTCTTC. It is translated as CSVESSGRSYEQFF.

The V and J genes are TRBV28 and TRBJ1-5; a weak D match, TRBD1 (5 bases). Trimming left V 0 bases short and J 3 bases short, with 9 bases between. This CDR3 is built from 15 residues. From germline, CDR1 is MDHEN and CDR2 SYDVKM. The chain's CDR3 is CASSLWAGSNQPQHF. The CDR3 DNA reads TGTGCCAGCAGTTTATGGGCAGGGTCCAATCAGCCCCAGCATTTT.

Here the CDR3 DNA reads TGCGCCAGCAGCCAAGATCCGGACGGGGACTCCTACAATGAGCAGTTCTTC. Protein sequence: CASSQDPDGDSYNEQFF. V is TRBV4-1 and J is TRBJ2-1, with D maybe TRBD2 (5 bases). Germline V lookup: CDR1 MGHRA, CDR2 YSYEKL. The CDR3 contains 17 residues. V lost 0 bases and J 0 bases, leaving 12 bases between the germline ends.

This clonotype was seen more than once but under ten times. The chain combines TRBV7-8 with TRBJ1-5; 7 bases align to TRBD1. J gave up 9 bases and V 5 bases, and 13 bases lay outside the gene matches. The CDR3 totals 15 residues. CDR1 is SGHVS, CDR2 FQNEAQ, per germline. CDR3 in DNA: TGTGCCAGCAGCCCTACCGGACAGGCCGTAGGGCCCCAGCATTTT. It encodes CASSPTGQAVGPQHF.

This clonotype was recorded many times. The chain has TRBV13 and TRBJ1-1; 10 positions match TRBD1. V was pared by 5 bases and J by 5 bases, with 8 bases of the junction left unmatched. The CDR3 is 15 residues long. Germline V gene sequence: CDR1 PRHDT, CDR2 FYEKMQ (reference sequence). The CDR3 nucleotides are TGTGCCAGCAGCCCGCCGGGACAGGGGAGAACTGAAGCTTTCTTT. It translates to CASSPPGQGRTEAFF.

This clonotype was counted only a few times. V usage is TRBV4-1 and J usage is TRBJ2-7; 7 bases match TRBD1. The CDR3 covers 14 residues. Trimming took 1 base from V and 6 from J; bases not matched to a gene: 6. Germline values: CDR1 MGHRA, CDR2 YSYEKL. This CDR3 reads CASSQVGTEGEQYF. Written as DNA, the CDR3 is TGCGCCAGCAGCCAAGTCGGGACAGAGGGCGAGCAGTACTTC.

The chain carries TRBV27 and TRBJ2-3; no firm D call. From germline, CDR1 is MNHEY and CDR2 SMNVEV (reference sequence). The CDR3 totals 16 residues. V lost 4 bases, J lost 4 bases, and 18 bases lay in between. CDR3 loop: CASSSLAVQPPDTQYF. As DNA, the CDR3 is TGTGCCAGCAGTTCCCTCGCCGTCCAACCACCAGATACGCAGTATTTT.

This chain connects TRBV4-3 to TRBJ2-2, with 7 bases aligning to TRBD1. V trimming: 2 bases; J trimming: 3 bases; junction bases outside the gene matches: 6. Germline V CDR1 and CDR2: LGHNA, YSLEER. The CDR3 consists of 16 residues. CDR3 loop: CASSQRPGQYTGELFF. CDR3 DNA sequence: TGCGCCAGCAGCCAACGACCGGGACAGTACACCGGGGAGCTGTTTTTT.

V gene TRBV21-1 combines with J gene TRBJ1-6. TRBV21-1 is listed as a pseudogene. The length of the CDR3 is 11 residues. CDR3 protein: CASSKRLRLHF. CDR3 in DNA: TGTGCCAGCAGCAAACGGCTGCGCCTCCACTTT.

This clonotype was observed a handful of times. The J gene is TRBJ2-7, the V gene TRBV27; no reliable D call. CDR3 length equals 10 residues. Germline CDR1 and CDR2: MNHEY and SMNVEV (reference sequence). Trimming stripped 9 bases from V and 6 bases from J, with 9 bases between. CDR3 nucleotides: TGTGCCAGAAGTAGTATCGAGCAGTACTTC. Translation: CARSSIEQYF.

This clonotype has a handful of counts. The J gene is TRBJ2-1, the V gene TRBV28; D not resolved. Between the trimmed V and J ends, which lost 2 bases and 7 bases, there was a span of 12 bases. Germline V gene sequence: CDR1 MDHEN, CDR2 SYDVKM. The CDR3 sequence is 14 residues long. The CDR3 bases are TGTGCCAGCAGTTTACGCTCCCTGCGGAATGAGCAGTTCTTC. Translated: CASSLRSLRNEQFF.

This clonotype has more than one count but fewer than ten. CDR3 loop: CASSGDLSFEYF. As DNA, the CDR3 is TGTGCCAGCAGCGGAGATCTCAGTTTCGAGTACTTC. This sequence joins TRBV7-2 and TRBJ2-4, with D unclear. Germline V gene sequence: CDR1 SGHTA, CDR2 FQGNSA. V lost 5 bases and J lost 14, with 16 bases in between. The CDR3 runs to 12 residues.

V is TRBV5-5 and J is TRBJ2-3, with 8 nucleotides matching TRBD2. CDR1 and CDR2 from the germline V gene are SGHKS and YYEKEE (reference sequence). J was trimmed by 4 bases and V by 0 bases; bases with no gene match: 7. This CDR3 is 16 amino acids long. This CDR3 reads CASSLASGRYADTQYF. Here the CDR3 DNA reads TGTGCCAGCAGCTTGGCGAGCGGGAGATACGCAGATACGCAGTATTTT.

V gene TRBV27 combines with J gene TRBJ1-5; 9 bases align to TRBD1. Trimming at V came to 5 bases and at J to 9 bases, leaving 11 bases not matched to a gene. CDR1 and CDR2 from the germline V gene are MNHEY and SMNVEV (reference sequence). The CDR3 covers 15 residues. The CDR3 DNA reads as TGTGCCAGCAGTCCGACAGGGGGGGTATTCGTGCCCCAGCATTTT. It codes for CASSPTGGVFVPQHF.

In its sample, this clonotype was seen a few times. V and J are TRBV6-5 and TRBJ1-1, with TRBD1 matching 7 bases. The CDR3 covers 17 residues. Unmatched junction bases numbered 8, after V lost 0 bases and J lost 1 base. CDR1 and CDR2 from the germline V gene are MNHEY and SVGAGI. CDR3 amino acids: CASSYSIVGQQNTEAFF. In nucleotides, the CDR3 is TGTGCCAGCAGTTACTCGATAGTGGGACAGCAGAACACTGAAGCTTTCTTT.

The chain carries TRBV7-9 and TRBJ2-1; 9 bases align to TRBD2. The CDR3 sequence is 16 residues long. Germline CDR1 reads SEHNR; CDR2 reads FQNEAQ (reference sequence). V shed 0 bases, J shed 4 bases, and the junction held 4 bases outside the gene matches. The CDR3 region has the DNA TGTGCCAGCAGCTTAGCTGCGGGAGGGCTTTACAATGAGCAGTTCTTC. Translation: CASSLAAGGLYNEQFF.

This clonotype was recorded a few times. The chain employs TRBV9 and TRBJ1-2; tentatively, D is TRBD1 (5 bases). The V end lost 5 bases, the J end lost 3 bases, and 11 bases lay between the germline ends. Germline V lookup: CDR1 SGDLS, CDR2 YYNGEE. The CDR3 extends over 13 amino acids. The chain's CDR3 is CASRGTDHYGYTF. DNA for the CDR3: TGTGCCAGCAGGGGGACGGACCACTATGGCTACACCTTC.

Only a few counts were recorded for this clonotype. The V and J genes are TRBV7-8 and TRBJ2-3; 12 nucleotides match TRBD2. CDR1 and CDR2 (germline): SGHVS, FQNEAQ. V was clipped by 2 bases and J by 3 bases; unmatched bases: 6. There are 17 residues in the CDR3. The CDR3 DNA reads TGTGCCAGCAGCTTATCAGGACTAGCGGGAAGTACAGATACGCAGTATTTT. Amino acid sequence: CASSLSGLAGSTDTQYF.

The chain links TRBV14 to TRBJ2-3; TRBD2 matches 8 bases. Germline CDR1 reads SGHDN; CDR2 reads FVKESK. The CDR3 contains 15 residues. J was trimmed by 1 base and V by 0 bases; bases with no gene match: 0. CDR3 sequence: CASSQEREGTDTQYF. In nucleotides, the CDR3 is TGTGCCAGCAGCCAAGAGCGGGAGGGCACAGATACGCAGTATTTT.

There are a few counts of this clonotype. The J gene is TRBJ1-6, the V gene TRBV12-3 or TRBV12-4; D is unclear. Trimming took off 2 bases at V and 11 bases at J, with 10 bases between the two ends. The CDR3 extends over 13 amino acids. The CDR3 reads CASSLPAGPPLHF. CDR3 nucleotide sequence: TGTGCCAGCAGTTTACCGGCAGGTCCACCCCTCCACTTT.

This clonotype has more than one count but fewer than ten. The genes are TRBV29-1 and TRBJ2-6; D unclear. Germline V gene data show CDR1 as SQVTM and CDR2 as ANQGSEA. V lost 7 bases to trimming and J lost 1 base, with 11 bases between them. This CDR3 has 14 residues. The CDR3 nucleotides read TGCAGCGCGATCCTTACGTCTGGGGCCAACGTCCTGACTTTC. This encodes CSAILTSGANVLTF.